Following are 3 T cell receptor beta chains from one sample sequenced in a study of blood T cells in healthy people across ages. A second about 7 to 11 cycle PCR used barcoded and J-beta primers. TCRdb re-called the 5' RACE reads with MiXCR, one entry per CDR3 protein. Found here are 1.4 million or so distinct CDR3 sequences, about 42% of them singletons; the top ten hold less than 5%. Sequences were obtained from blood. The receptor set was obtained from a woman between 18 and 29 years old in good health.

The J gene is TRBJ2-3, the V gene TRBV27; D ambiguous. The V gene's germline CDR1 is MNHEY and CDR2 SMNVEV (reference sequence). The CDR3 totals 14 residues. V shed 8 bases and J shed 3 bases, with 15 bases lying between them. CDR3 in amino acids: CASGRWMLTDTQYF. CDR3 nucleotides: TGTGCCAGCGGACGGTGGATGCTGACAGATACGCAGTATTTT.

This clonotype appeared a single time. One end of the junction does not line up with germline, which may come from a read error. The chain links TRBV7-2 to TRBJ2-2; the match to TRBD2 covers 10 bases. The CDR3 runs 17 residues. The V gene's germline CDR1 is SGHTA and CDR2 FQGNSA. The CDR3 bases are TGTGCCAGCAGCGTACAAGGACTAGCGGTCAACACCGGGGAGCGGTTTTTT. This gives the protein CASSVQGLAVNTGERFF.

CDR3 DNA: TGTGCCACCGGATGGAGCACTGAAGCTTTCTTT. Its translation: CATGWSTEAFF. The chain uses TRBV25-1 and TRBJ1-1; D is undetermined. V was cut by 10 bases and J by 4 bases, with 10 bases left in between. Germline V gives CDR1 MGHDK, CDR2 SYGVNS. The CDR3 loop spans 11 amino acids.